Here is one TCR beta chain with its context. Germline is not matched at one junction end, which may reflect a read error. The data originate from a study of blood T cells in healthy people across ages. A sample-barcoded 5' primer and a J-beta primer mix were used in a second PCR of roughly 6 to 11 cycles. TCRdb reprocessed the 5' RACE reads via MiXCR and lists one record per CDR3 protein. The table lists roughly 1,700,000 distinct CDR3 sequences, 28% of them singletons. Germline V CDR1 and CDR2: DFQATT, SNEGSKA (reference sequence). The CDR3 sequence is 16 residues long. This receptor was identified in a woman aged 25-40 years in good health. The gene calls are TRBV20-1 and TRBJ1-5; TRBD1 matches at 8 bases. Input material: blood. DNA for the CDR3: TGCAGTGCTAGGACCACAGGGGGAAATAGCAATCAGCCCCGGCATTTT. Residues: CSARTTGGNSNQPRHF.